These 31 T cell receptor beta chains were sequenced from one sample in a study of blood T cell repertoires in COVID-19. Clones were read by immunoSEQ multiplex PCR, and TCRdb kept only the in-frame ones, dropping some. The sample lists 150,000 or so clones, about 89% occurring once. Sequenced material: peripheral blood. The receptors derive from a man older than 75 with acute or convalescent COVID-19.

The chain recombines TRBV5-6 with TRBJ1-2, with D tentatively TRBD1 (5 bases). CDR1 is SGHDT and CDR2 is YYEEEE in the germline V gene. The V end lost 8 bases, the J end lost 7 bases, and 27 bases lay between the germline ends. The CDR3 loop spans 16 amino acids. CDR3 in amino acids: CASLIQGRPWGGGYTF. Written as DNA, the CDR3 is TGTGCCAGTCTCATCCAGGGACGGCCCTGGGGGGGTGGCTACACCTTC.

The CDR3 is CASSQTAGYEQYF. As DNA, the CDR3 is TGTGCCAGCAGCCAAACCGCAGGCTACGAGCAGTACTTC. J is TRBJ2-7 and V is TRBV7-6; D gene uncertain. The V end was cut by 5 bases, the J end by 3 bases, with 11 bases between. The CDR3 runs to 13 residues. The V gene's germline CDR1 is SGHVS and CDR2 FNYEAQ.

V is TRBV29-1 and J is TRBJ2-1; 9 bases are shared with TRBD1. V was clipped by 7 bases and J by 9 bases; unmatched bases: 16. This CDR3 comprises 15 residues. Germline V CDR1 and CDR2: SQVTM, ANQGSEA. The CDR3 spells CSARGGGQGWSEQFF. The CDR3 DNA sequence: TGCAGCGCCAGAGGGGGCGGACAGGGGTGGAGTGAGCAGTTCTTC.

The V gene is TRBV18, the J gene TRBJ1-1; D is unresolved. CDR3 length equals 15 residues. The germline gives CDR1 KGHSH, CDR2 LQKENI. V dropped 4 bases and J dropped 3 bases, with 15 bases sitting between them. The chain's CDR3 is CASSLARRGDTEAFF. DNA of the CDR3: TGTGCCAGCTCACTGGCCCGGCGGGGAGACACTGAAGCTTTCTTT.

This CDR3 reads CASSKGTSDTGELFF. CDR3 nucleotides: TGTGCCAGCAGCAAAGGGACTAGTGACACCGGGGAGCTGTTTTTT. The chain is built from TRBV5-4 and TRBJ2-2, with 8 bases fitting TRBD2. This CDR3 has 15 amino acids. Trimming at V came to 4 bases and at J to 3 bases, leaving 5 bases not matched to a gene. Looked up from germline, CDR1 is SGHNT and CDR2 is YYREEE (reference sequence).

The CDR3 here is CASSYSDRGTEAFF. The DNA for the CDR3 is TGTGCCAGCAGTTACTCGGACAGGGGCACTGAAGCTTTCTTT. The chain joins TRBV6-6 to TRBJ1-1, with TRBD1 identical over 9 bases. V lost 0 bases, J lost 4 bases, and 0 bases stayed unmatched. This CDR3 has 14 amino acids. Germline CDR1 and CDR2: MNHNY and SVGAGI (reference sequence).

V usage is TRBV2 and J usage is TRBJ1-5; TRBD1 matches at 8 bases. V dropped 6 bases and J dropped 7; count of bases not matched to a gene: 5. Germline assignment: CDR1 SNHLY and CDR2 FYNNEI. The CDR3 length is 13 residues. For the CDR3, the DNA is TGTGCCAGCAGCGGGGGGACAGGACAGCCCCAGCATTTT. Translating gives CASSGGTGQPQHF.

This clone was seen once. The chain uses TRBV7-9 and TRBJ2-3; TRBD2 agrees at 13 bases. The trim removed 5 bases at V and 5 bases at J, leaving 7 bases unmatched. Germline lookup yields CDR1 SEHNR and CDR2 FQNEAQ (reference sequence). This CDR3 contains 16 residues. The CDR3: CASSQGTSGIGDTQYF. The CDR3 nucleotides are TGTGCCAGCAGCCAAGGGACTAGCGGGATTGGAGATACGCAGTATTTT.

The J gene is TRBJ2-1, the V gene TRBV4-1, with TRBD2 matching over 8 bases. CDR1 MGHRA and CDR2 YSYEKL come from the germline V gene. This CDR3 has 15 amino acids. Trimming removed 1 base from V and 1 base from J; junction bases left unmatched: 0. CDR3 in amino acids: CASSQVAGSYNEQFF. The CDR3, as DNA: TGCGCCAGCAGCCAAGTAGCGGGATCCTACAATGAGCAGTTCTTC.

This sequence joins TRBV21-1 and TRBJ2-7; the DNA was not used to check the table's D call, TRBD2. TRBV21-1 is a pseudogene. This CDR3 region has 16 residues. The CDR3 nucleotides read TGTGCCAGCAGCAACCCGTCCGGGACTAGTTCTTACGAGCAGTACTTC. This gives the protein CASSNPSGTSSYEQYF.

The CDR3 DNA follows: TGTGCCAGCAGCCCCCAGGTTGGGAGCAATCAGCCCCAGCATTTT. This codes for CASSPQVGSNQPQHF. The chain uses TRBV7-6 and TRBJ1-5; D uncertain. The CDR3 spans 15 residues. Germline V gene sequence: CDR1 SGHVS, CDR2 FNYEAQ. With 5 bases removed from V and 1 base from J, the gap between germline ends came to 12 bases. The whole variable domain, filled in from reference TRBV7-6 and TRBJ1-5, reads GAGVSQSPRYKVTKRGQDVALRCDPISGHVSLYWYRQALGQGPEFLTYFNYEAQQDKSGLPNDRFSAERPEGSISTLTIQRTEQRDSAMYRCASSPQVGSNQPQHFGDGTRLSIL.

The rearrangement links TRBV6-4 to TRBJ1-1; D is unclear. The germline V gene has CDR1 MRHNA and CDR2 SNTAGT. Trimming stripped 7 bases from V and 1 base from J, with 13 bases between. The CDR3 length is 14 residues. The CDR3 region has the DNA TGTGCCAGCATGGTCGACACGTCGAACACTGAAGCTTTCTTT. It is translated as CASMVDTSNTEAFF.

CDR3 nucleotides: TGCAGCGTGGTGGGCGCGGGTGAAGCTTTCTTT. Encoded protein: CSVVGAGEAFF. The rearrangement uses TRBV29-1 and TRBJ1-1; D not resolved. Trimming took 6 bases from V and 7 from J, leaving 12 bases between them. CDR3 length: 11 residues. CDR1 is SQVTM and CDR2 is ANQGSEA in the germline V gene.

The chain combines TRBV3-1 (or the pseudogene TRBV3-2) with TRBJ1-1, with a weak D call TRBD1 (6 bases). Trimming took off 3 bases at V and 11 bases at J, with 13 bases between the two ends. Germline CDR1 is LGHDT and CDR2 is YNNKEL (reference sequence). The CDR3 loop spans 12 amino acids. The CDR3: CASSHQQGGAFF. CDR3 nucleotide sequence: TGTGCCAGCAGCCACCAACAGGGCGGCGCTTTCTTT.

The chain employs TRBV28 and TRBJ1-5, with no clear D. V was trimmed by 3 bases and J by 4 bases, leaving 7 bases between them. The CDR3 totals 13 residues. Germline V gives CDR1 MDHEN, CDR2 SYDVKM. This chain's CDR3 is CASSFGNNQPQHF. DNA of the CDR3: TGTGCCAGCAGTTTCGGTAATAATCAGCCCCAGCATTTT.

The chain carries TRBV11-2 and TRBJ1-6; D call uncertain. V gave up 5 bases and J gave up 10 bases, with 12 bases separating them. The CDR3 has 13 residues. Germline CDR1 SGHAT, CDR2 FQNNGV. CDR3 coding DNA: TGTGCCAGCAGCCTGGACCGGGGATCACCCCTCCACTTT. It codes for CASSLDRGSPLHF.

The J gene is TRBJ2-3, the V gene TRBV4-1, with D perhaps matching TRBD1 (5 bases). Germline CDR1 and CDR2: MGHRA and YSYEKL. The CDR3 is 16 amino acids. With 1 base removed from V and 7 bases from J, the gap between germline ends came to 18 bases. CDR3 protein: CASSQGGQGIRYTQYF. In nucleotides, the CDR3 is TGCGCCAGCAGCCAAGGTGGCCAGGGAATAAGATATACGCAGTATTTT.

A single count supports this clone. The chain couples TRBV30 to TRBJ1-3; D remains ambiguous. The CDR3 sequence is 13 residues long. The V gene lost 7 bases and the J gene lost 0 bases, with 10 bases spanning the gap. CDR1 GTSNPN and CDR2 SVGIG come from the germline V gene (reference sequence). The DNA of the CDR3 is TGTGCCTCATACGGGGTCTCTGGAAACACCATATATTTT. Its translation: CASYGVSGNTIYF.

The chain uses TRBV7-3 and TRBJ2-1, with 15 bases aligning to TRBD2. Germline-derived CDR1 and CDR2 are SGHTA and FQGTGA. CDR3 size: 17 residues. J lost 7 bases, V lost 6 bases, and 10 bases had no gene match. The CDR3 DNA reads TGTGCCAGCAGTCCCGGACTAGCGGGAGGGCCTTGGAATGAGCAGTTCTTC. It is translated as CASSPGLAGGPWNEQFF. Supplemented by reference TRBV7-3 and TRBJ2-1, the full variable domain reads GAGVSQTPSNKVTEKGKYVELRCDPISGHTALYWYRQSLGQGPEFLIYFQGTGAADDSGLPNDRFFAVRPEGSVSTLKIQRTERGDSAVYLCASSPGLAGGPWNEQFFGPGTRLTVL.

This chain links TRBV6-5 with TRBJ1-2; TRBD1 is a possible D gene (5 bases). Germline V lookup: CDR1 MNHEY, CDR2 SVGAGI. The CDR3 runs 15 residues. The V end lost 2 bases, the J end lost 4 bases, and 14 bases lay between the germline ends. CDR3 DNA sequence: TGTGCCAGCAGTTACCCCGGCGGGGGAACCTATGGCTACACCTTC. This encodes CASSYPGGGTYGYTF.

The chain's CDR3 is CASSAIDSSVYGYTF. CDR3 in DNA: TGCGCCAGCAGCGCAATAGACAGTTCCGTCTATGGCTACACCTTC. The genes are TRBV5-1 and TRBJ1-2; D perhaps matches TRBD1 (5 bases). Trimming stripped 4 bases from V and 4 bases from J, with 17 bases between. Germline CDR1 is SGHRS and CDR2 is YFSETQ. The CDR3 runs 15 residues. Based on the CDR3 plus reference TRBV5-1 and TRBJ1-2, the full variable domain is KAGVTQTPRYLIKTRGQQVTLSCSPISGHRSVSWYQQTPGQGLQFLFEYFSETQRNKGNFPGRFSGRQFSNSRSEMNVSTLELGDSALYLCASSAIDSSVYGYTFGSGTRLTVV.

The chain has TRBV19 and TRBJ2-7; D is ambiguous. CDR1 is LNHDA and CDR2 is SQIVND in the germline V gene (reference sequence). The CDR3 is 14 residues long. Deletions cut 1 base from V and 3 bases from J, with 10 bases between. The CDR3 protein is CASSIAAVHYEQYF. DNA for the CDR3: TGTGCCAGTAGTATAGCCGCGGTTCACTACGAGCAGTACTTC.

This chain uses TRBV28 with TRBJ2-7, with TRBD2 matching 10 bases. This CDR3 has 14 residues. Trimming cost V 6 bases and J 1 base; bases outside gene matches: 3. The germline gives CDR1 MDHEN, CDR2 SYDVKM. CDR3 sequence (DNA): TGTGCCAGCAGGACTAGCGGGCTTTCCTACGAGCAGTACTTC. This sequence encodes CASRTSGLSYEQYF.

The chain joins TRBV18 to TRBJ1-2; D call uncertain. Germline V lookup: CDR1 KGHSH, CDR2 LQKENI. This CDR3 has 14 residues. Trimming removed 4 bases from V and 0 bases from J, with 9 bases in between. In DNA form, the CDR3 reads TGTGCCAGCTCACGGGCGGGAGCTAACTATGGCTACACCTTC. This gives the protein CASSRAGANYGYTF. The complete variable domain, with remaining parts taken from reference TRBV18 and TRBJ1-2, reads NAGVMQNPRHLVRRRGQEARLRCSPMKGHSHVYWYRQLPEEGLKFMVYLQKENIIDESGMPKERFSAEFPKEGPSILRIQQVVRGDSAAYFCASSRAGANYGYTFGSGTRLTVV.

The V and J genes are TRBV1 and TRBJ2-2; TRBD2, the table's D call, was not compared with the DNA. TRBV1 is shown as a pseudogene. This CDR3 is 16 amino acids long. This chain's CDR3 is CTRNDSCSGIDGELFF. The CDR3 DNA sequence: TGCACCAGGAACGACTCGTGTAGCGGGATTGACGGGGAGCTGTTTTTT.

The chain uses TRBV6-6 and TRBJ2-5; tentative D call: TRBD1 (5 bases). The CDR3 extends over 14 amino acids. Germline values: CDR1 MNHNY, CDR2 SVGAGI (reference sequence). Trimming removed 2 bases from V and 4 bases from J, with 11 bases in between. In DNA form, the CDR3 reads TGTGCCAGCAGTTACGGGCAGGGCATAGAGACCCAGTACTTC. Its translation: CASSYGQGIETQYF.

This chain uses TRBV5-1 with TRBJ2-7; the D is unclear. V lost 4 bases and J lost 5, with 13 bases in between. This CDR3 is built from 13 residues. Germline CDR1 is SGHRS and CDR2 is YFSETQ. As DNA, the CDR3 is TGCGCCAGCAGCGCGGAATTCGGAGACGAGCAGTACTTC. The encoded protein is CASSAEFGDEQYF.

This chain connects TRBV9 to TRBJ1-1, with 10 bases matching TRBD1. V trimming: 2 bases; J trimming: 4 bases; junction bases outside the gene matches: 5. The CDR3 totals 15 residues. Germline V gene lookup returns CDR1 SGDLS and CDR2 YYNGEE. The CDR3 sequence: CASSVADRGFTEAFF. The CDR3 DNA sequence: TGTGCCAGCAGCGTGGCGGACAGGGGGTTCACTGAAGCTTTCTTT.

CDR3 sequence: CASSYSKALAGYSYNEQFF. DNA of the CDR3: TGTGCCAGCAGTTACTCGAAGGCGTTGGCGGGTTACTCCTACAATGAGCAGTTCTTC. This chain uses TRBV6-2 or TRBV6-3 with TRBJ2-1; tentatively, D is TRBD2 (5 bases). CDR1 is MNHEY, CDR2 SVGEGT, per germline. V dropped 0 bases and J dropped 0 bases, with 18 bases sitting between them. The CDR3 loop spans 19 amino acids.

This sequence joins TRBV6-6 and TRBJ1-6; TRBD1 matches at 8 bases. V dropped 6 bases and J dropped 7; count of bases not matched to a gene: 11. The CDR3 covers 16 residues. CDR1 is MNHNY, CDR2 SVGAGI, per germline (reference sequence). The DNA for the CDR3 is TGTGCCAGCAGCTCTAGGGTTGGGACAGGCAATTCACCCCTCCACTTT. Amino acids: CASSSRVGTGNSPLHF.

The V call is TRBV6-1, the J call TRBJ1-6, with D possibly TRBD1 on 5 matching bases. Between the trimmed V and J ends, which lost 2 bases and 10 bases, there was a span of 15 bases. Germline assignment: CDR1 MNHNS and CDR2 SASEGT. The CDR3 contains 15 residues. This CDR3 reads CASSELQGPNSPLHF. The CDR3 coding sequence is TGTGCCAGCAGTGAACTCCAGGGTCCTAACTCACCCCTCCACTTT.